This paragraph reports one TCR beta chain. The antigen is not known. The assay was immunoSEQ multiplex PCR, and TCRdb's table has in-frame clones only and misses some. The sample consists of around 80,000 clones, roughly 96% of them appearing once. This record belongs to a study of cytomegalovirus exposure and HLA in healthy donors. The junction had 5 bases not matched to a gene; V was cut back by 5 bases and J by 2 bases. CDR3 length equals 16 residues. Germline-derived CDR1 and CDR2 are SGHTA and FQGNSA. Findings and caveats of the study: The study listed some 160 cytomegalovirus-associated TCR beta chains.

The specimen was PBMCs. The TCR sequence derives from a woman aged 18-30 years in good health and CMV-seronegative. This rearrangement joins TRBV7-2 to TRBJ2-1; 11 bases map to TRBD2. The CDR3 DNA reads as TGTGCCAGCAGCCCCCGACTAGCGGGGACCTACAATGAGCAGTTCTTC. Amino acids: CASSPRLAGTYNEQFF.